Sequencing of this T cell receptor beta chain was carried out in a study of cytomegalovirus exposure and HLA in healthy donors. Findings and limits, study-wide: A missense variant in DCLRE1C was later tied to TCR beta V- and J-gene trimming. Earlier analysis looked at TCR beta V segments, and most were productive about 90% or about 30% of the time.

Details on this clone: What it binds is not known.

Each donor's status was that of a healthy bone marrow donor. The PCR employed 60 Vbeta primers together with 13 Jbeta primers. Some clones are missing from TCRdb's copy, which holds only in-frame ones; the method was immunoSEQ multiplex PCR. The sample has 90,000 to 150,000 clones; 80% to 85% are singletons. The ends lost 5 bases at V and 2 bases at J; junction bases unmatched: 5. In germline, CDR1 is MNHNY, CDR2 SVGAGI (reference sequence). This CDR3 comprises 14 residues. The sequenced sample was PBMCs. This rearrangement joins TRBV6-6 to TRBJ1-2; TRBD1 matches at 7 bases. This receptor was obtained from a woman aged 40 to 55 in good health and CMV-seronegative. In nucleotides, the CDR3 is TGTGCCAGCAGTCAAGGACAGGCCAACTATGGCTACACCTTC. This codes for CASSQGQANYGYTF.